The 12 T cell receptor beta chains reported below all come from one sample, sequenced in a study of shared clonotypes between healthy human individuals. Naive CD8 isolation took CD45RO-negative cells positively selected for CCR7 and excluded terminally differentiated effector memory CD45RA+ cells. The table came from immunoSEQ multiplex PCR; TCRdb's copy has only in-frame clones and leaves some out. The table has about 2.1 million clones, approximately 92% seen once; the top ten hold roughly 1.7%. The material sequenced was naive CD8+ T cells from PBMCs. The receptor set was obtained from a man between 18 and 35 years old in good health. Some clones in this sample may be carry-over from other donors' samples.

The chain joins TRBV4-3 to TRBJ2-3; D could derive from TRBD1 or TRBD2 (6 bases each). Germline CDR1 and CDR2: LGHNA and YSLEER. The V and J ends lost 0 bases and 6 bases respectively, with 25 bases between them. This CDR3 has 19 residues. The CDR3 sequence is CASSQDGGQAGGGSDTQYF. CDR3 nucleotide sequence: TGCGCCAGCAGCCAAGACGGTGGGCAGGCAGGAGGGGGTTCGGATACGCAGTATTTT.

The chain joins TRBV27 to TRBJ1-1; 7 nucleotides match TRBD1. Losses at the gene ends were 4 bases for V and 8 bases for J; bases not matched to a gene: 4. Germline CDR1 and CDR2: MNHEY and SMNVEV (reference sequence). CDR3 length equals 12 residues. The CDR3 sequence: CASSSGQIEAFF. CDR3 nucleotides: TGTGCCAGCAGTTCGGGACAGATCGAAGCTTTCTTT.

V is TRBV7-6 and J is TRBJ2-7, with a tentative D call TRBD1 (5 bases). This CDR3 comprises 13 residues. From germline, CDR1 is SGHVS and CDR2 FNYEAQ. Between the trimmed V and J ends, which lost 5 bases and 0 bases, there was a span of 8 bases. CDR3 residues: CASSPRVSYEQYF. The DNA for the CDR3 is TGTGCCAGCAGCCCCAGGGTCTCCTACGAGCAGTACTTC.

The chain is built from TRBV28 and TRBJ2-6; weak D call: TRBD2 (7 bases). This CDR3 is built from 17 residues. The germline V gene encodes CDR1 MDHEN and CDR2 SYDVKM. V shed 4 bases and J shed 0 bases, with 13 bases lying between them. The CDR3 DNA is TGTGCCAGCAGTTCAAGGGGGGGCGGCTCTGGGGCCAACGTCCTGACTTTC. Translating gives CASSSRGGGSGANVLTF. The variable domain in full, with the rest retrieved from reference TRBV28 and TRBJ2-6, is DVKVTQSSRYLVKRTGEKVFLECVQDMDHENMFWYRQDPGLGLRLIYFSYDVKMKEKGDIPEGYSVSREKKERFSLILESASTNQTSMYLCASSSRGGGSGANVLTFGAGSRLTVL.

The chain recombines TRBV5-6 with TRBJ2-2, with 7 bases aligning to TRBD2. Germline V lookup: CDR1 SGHDT, CDR2 YYEEEE. CDR3 length equals 13 residues. V lost 3 bases, J lost 6 bases, and 2 bases stayed unmatched. CDR3 bases: TGTGCCAGCAGCTGGACTAGGGCCGGGGAGCTGTTTTTT. It is translated as CASSWTRAGELFF.

The J gene is TRBJ2-5, the V gene TRBV10-3, with D unresolved. The CDR3 sequence is 13 residues long. The ends were cut back, 3 bases at V and 2 bases at J, with 7 bases in the middle. The V gene's germline CDR1 is ENHRY and CDR2 SYGVKD. CDR3 in DNA: TGTGCCATCAGTGATGGCTATCAAGAGACCCAGTACTTC. Its translation is CAISDGYQETQYF.

The J gene is TRBJ1-1, the V gene TRBV5-1, with 7 bases matching TRBD1. This CDR3 is 14 amino acids long. Germline assignment: CDR1 SGHRS and CDR2 YFSETQ. V dropped 7 bases and J dropped 4; count of bases not matched to a gene: 10. The CDR3 loop is CASGNRGEGTEAFF. Written as DNA, the CDR3 is TGCGCCAGCGGAAACAGGGGTGAGGGCACTGAAGCTTTCTTT. The full variable domain, with the rest looked up from reference TRBV5-1 and TRBJ1-1, is KAGVTQTPRYLIKTRGQQVTLSCSPISGHRSVSWYQQTPGQGLQFLFEYFSETQRNKGNFPGRFSGRQFSNSRSEMNVSTLELGDSALYLCASGNRGEGTEAFFGQGTRLTVV.

This clone has a handful of counts. The rearrangement uses TRBV27 and TRBJ1-2, with 11 nucleotides matching TRBD1. This CDR3 contains 14 residues. The V gene's germline CDR1 is MNHEY and CDR2 SMNVEV (reference sequence). The trim removed 6 bases at V and 6 bases at J, leaving 6 bases unmatched. CDR3 in DNA: TGTGCCAGCAGCCTATCGGGACAGGGGGATGGCTACACCTTC. Amino acids: CASSLSGQGDGYTF.

The rearrangement uses TRBV7-3 and TRBJ2-5; 7 positions match TRBD1. The V gene end was trimmed by 5 bases and the J gene end by 5 bases; junction bases not matched to a gene: 17. Germline CDR1 SGHTA, CDR2 FQGTGA. This CDR3 has 17 residues. The CDR3 reads CASSPLLGQNVGETQYF. For the CDR3, the DNA is TGTGCCAGCAGCCCCCTCTTGGGACAGAATGTCGGGGAGACCCAGTACTTC.

DNA for the CDR3: TGCGCCAGCAGCCCCTGGGGGACAGGGGGCATAGGGGACACTGAAGCTTTCTTT. This codes for CASSPWGTGGIGDTEAFF. The V call is TRBV5-1, the J call TRBJ1-1, with 12 bases aligning to TRBD1. The germline CDR1 and CDR2 sequences are SGHRS and YFSETQ. The CDR3 sequence is 18 residues long. V lost 4 bases, J lost 3 bases, and 13 bases stayed unmatched.

As to this clone: The identical CDR3 is also encoded by other nucleotide sequences in the sample. The chain employs TRBV27 and TRBJ2-7; TRBD1 matches at 7 bases. J gave up 3 bases and V 5 bases, and 4 bases lay outside the gene matches. CDR3 length: 13 residues. Germline CDR1 reads MNHEY; CDR2 reads SMNVEV (reference sequence). As DNA, the CDR3 is TGTGCCAGCAGTCGGACAGGACTCTACGAGCAGTACTTC. Translated: CASSRTGLYEQYF.

The genes are TRBV6-5 and TRBJ2-7, with 10 bases that match TRBD2. The CDR3 spans 15 residues. The V and J ends lost 5 bases and 6 bases, in that order; junction bases with no gene match: 10. Germline CDR1 is MNHEY and CDR2 is SVGAGI. The chain's CDR3 is CASSLLRLAGVEQYF. The CDR3 DNA reads as TGTGCCAGCAGTCTACTCCGGCTAGCGGGAGTCGAGCAGTACTTC.